This TCR beta chain was found in a study of immune characterization of retroperitoneal liposarcoma. One entry per CDR3 protein, called by TCRdb with MiXCR from the PCR reads. In the table there are some 9,600 distinct CDR3 sequences, more than 35% of which are singletons. This CDR3 is built from 15 residues. Looked up from germline, CDR1 is SEHNR and CDR2 is FQNEAQ (reference sequence). V was clipped by 5 bases and J by 4 bases, with 12 bases between them. Source material: tumor tissue. The chain couples TRBV7-9 to TRBJ2-6; TRBD2 is a possible D gene (6 bases). The receptor's source is a male donor with retroperitoneal liposarcoma. As DNA, the CDR3 is TGTGCCAGCAGCCGAGGAGGGTACGGGGCCAACGTCCTGACTTTC. The encoded protein is CASSRGGYGANVLTF.